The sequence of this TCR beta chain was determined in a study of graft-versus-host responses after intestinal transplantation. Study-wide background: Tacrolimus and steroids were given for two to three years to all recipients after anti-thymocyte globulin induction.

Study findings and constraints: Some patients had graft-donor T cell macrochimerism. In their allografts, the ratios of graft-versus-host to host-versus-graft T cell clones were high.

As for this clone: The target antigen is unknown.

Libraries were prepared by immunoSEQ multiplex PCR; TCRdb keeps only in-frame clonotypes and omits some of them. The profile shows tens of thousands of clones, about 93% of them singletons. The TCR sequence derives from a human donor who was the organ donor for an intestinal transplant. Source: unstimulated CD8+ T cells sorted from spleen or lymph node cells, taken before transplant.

CDR3 loop: CASSYSPLTGTELFF. CDR3 DNA: TGTGCCAGCAGTTACTCTCCCCTGACAGGGACGGAGCTGTTTTTT. The chain links TRBV6-5 to TRBJ2-2; 7 nucleotides align to TRBD1. Germline V lookup: CDR1 MNHEY, CDR2 SVGAGI. The V gene end was trimmed by 0 bases and the J gene end by 10 bases; junction bases not matched to a gene: 8. The CDR3 is made up of 15 amino acids.